This T cell receptor (beta chain) was documented in a study of blood T cell repertoires in COVID-19. Clones were read by immunoSEQ multiplex PCR, and TCRdb kept only the in-frame ones, dropping some. The sample holds 200,000 to 250,000 clones, more than 85% seen once. This CDR3 has 16 residues. Germline V gene lookup returns CDR1 LGHNA and CDR2 YNFKEQ. The J segment lost 7 bases and the V segment lost 0 bases, leaving 5 bases of the junction unmatched. Specimen: peripheral blood. This sequence originates from a man between 60 and 70 years old with COVID-19, enrolled during active disease. The chain joins TRBV4-2 to TRBJ2-1, with 11 bases matching TRBD2. The CDR3 protein is CASSQETSGSPNEQFF. The CDR3 nucleotides read TGTGCCAGCAGCCAAGAAACTAGCGGGAGTCCGAATGAGCAGTTCTTC.